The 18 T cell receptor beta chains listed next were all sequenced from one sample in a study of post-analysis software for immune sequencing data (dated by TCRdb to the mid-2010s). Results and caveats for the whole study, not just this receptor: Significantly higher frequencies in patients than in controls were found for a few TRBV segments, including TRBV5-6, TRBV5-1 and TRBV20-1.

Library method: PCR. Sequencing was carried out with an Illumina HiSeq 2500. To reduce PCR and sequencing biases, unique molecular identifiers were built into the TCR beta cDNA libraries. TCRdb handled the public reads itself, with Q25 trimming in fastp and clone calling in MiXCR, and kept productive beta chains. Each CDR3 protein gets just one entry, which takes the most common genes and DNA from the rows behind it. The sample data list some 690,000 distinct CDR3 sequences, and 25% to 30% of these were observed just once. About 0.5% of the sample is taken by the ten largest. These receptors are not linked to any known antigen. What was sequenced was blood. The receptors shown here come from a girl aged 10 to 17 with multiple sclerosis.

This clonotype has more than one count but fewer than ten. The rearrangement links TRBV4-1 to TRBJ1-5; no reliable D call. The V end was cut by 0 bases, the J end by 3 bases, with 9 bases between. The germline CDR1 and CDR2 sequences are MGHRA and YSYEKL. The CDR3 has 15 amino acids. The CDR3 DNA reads TGCGCCAGCAGCCAAGATCCCGGGTACAATCAGCCCCAGCATTTT. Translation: CASSQDPGYNQPQHF.

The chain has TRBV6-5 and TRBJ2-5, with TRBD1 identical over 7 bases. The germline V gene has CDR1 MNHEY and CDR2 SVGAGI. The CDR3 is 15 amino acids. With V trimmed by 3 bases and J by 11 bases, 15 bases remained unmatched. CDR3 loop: CASSYGGQEVNEQYF. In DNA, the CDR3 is TGTGCCAGCAGTTATGGAGGACAGGAGGTTAATGAGCAGTACTTC.

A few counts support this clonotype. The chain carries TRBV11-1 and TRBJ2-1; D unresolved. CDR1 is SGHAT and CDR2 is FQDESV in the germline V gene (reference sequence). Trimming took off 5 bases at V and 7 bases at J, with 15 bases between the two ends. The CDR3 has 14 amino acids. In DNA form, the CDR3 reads TGTGCCAGCAGCCATTCGACTGGGGTGAATGAGCAGTTCTTC. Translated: CASSHSTGVNEQFF.

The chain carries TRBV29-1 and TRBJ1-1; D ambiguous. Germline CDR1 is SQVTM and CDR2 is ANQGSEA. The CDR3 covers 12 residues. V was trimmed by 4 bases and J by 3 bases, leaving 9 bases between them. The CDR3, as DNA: TGCAGCGTTGCCGGACTCTACACTGAAGCTTTCTTT. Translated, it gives CSVAGLYTEAFF.

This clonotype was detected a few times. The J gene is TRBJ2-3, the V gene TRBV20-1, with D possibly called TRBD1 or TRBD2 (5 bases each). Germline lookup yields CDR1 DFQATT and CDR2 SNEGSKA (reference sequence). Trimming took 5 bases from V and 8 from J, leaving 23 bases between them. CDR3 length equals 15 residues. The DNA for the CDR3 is TGCAGTGCTGAGATTACCGGGACCTATGCAGTTACGCAGTATTTT. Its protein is CSAEITGTYAVTQYF.

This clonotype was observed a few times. The CDR3 nucleotides read TGTGCCAGCAGTTTGTCGCAAAAAAAGTACGAGCAGTACTTC. Its translation: CASSLSQKKYEQYF. J is TRBJ2-7 and V is TRBV28, with D unresolved. This CDR3 is 14 amino acids long. The germline V gene encodes CDR1 MDHEN and CDR2 SYDVKM. The ends were cut back, 3 bases at V and 4 bases at J, with 13 bases in the middle.

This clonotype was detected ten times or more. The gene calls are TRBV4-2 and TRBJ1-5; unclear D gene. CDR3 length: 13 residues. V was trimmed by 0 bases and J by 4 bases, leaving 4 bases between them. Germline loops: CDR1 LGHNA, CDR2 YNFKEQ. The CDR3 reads CASSQDPNQPQHF. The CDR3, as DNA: TGTGCCAGCAGCCAAGACCCGAATCAGCCCCAGCATTTT.

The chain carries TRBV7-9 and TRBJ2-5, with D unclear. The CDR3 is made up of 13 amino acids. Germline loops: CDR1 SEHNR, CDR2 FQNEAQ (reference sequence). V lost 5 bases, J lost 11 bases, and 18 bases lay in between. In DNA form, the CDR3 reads TGTGCCAGCAGCCCGTCTGGTAAGAATGAGCAGTACTTC. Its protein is CASSPSGKNEQYF.

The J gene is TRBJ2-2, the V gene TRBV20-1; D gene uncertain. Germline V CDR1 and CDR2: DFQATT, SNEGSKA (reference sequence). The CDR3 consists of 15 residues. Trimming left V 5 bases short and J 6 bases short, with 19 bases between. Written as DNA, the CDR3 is TGCAGTGCTCGACAAGCATCAACCTGGGCCGGGGAGCTGTTTTTT. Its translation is CSARQASTWAGELFF.

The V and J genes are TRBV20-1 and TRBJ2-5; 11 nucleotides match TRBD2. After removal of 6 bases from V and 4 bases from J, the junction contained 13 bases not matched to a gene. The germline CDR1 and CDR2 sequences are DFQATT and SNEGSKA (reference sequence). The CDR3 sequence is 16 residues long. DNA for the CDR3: TGCAGTGCCACCCGACCTAGCGGGAGGTCCGGAGAGACCCAGTACTTC. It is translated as CSATRPSGRSGETQYF.

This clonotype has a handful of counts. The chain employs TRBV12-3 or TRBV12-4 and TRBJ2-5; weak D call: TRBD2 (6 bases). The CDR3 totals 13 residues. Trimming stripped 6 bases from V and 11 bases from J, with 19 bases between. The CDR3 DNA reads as TGTGCCAGCAGACCGGGACTCCTACGTGAGCAGTACTTC. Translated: CASRPGLLREQYF.

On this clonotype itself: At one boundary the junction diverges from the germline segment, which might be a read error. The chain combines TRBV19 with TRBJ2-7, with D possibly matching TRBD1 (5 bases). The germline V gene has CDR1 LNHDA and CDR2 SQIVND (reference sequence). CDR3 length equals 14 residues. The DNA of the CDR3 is TGTGCCAGTAGTATTGCGTCAGGGCAAGAGACCCAGGACTTC. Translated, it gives CASSIASGQETQDF.

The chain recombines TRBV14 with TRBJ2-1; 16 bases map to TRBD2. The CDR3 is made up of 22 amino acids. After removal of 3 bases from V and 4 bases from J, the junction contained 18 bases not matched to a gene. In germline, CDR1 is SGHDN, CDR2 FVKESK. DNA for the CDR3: TGTGCCAGCAGCCACCCCCGTGACAGGCTAGGGACTAGCGGGAGGGCTTACAATGAGCAGTTCTTC. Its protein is CASSHPRDRLGTSGRAYNEQFF.

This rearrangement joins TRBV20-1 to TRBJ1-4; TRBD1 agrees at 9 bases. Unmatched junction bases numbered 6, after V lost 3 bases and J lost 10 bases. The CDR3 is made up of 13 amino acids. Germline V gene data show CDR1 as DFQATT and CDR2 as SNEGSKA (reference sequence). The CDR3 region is CSASLGQGGKLFF. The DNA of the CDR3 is TGCAGTGCTAGTTTGGGACAGGGCGGAAAACTGTTTTTT.

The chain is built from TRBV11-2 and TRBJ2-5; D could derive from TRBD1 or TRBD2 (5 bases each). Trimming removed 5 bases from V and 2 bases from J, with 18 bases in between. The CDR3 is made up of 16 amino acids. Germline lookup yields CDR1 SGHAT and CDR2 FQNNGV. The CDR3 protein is CASSLGAGGIQETQYF. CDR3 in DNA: TGTGCCAGCAGCCTAGGGGCTGGAGGAATACAAGAGACCCAGTACTTC.

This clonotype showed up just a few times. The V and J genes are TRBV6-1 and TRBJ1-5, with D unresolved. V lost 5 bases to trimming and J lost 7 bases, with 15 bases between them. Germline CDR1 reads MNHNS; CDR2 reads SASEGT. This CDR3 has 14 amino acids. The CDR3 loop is CASSSRGGNQPQHF. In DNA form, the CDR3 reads TGTGCCAGCAGTTCACGGGGAGGGAACCAGCCCCAGCATTTT.

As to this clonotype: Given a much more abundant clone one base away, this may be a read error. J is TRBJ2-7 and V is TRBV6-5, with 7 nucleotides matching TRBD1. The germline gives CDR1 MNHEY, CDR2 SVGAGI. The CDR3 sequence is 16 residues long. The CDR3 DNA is TGTGCCGGCAGTTACTCTTATAACAGGGGATTGAACGAGCAGTACTTC. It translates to CAGSYSYNRGLNEQYF.

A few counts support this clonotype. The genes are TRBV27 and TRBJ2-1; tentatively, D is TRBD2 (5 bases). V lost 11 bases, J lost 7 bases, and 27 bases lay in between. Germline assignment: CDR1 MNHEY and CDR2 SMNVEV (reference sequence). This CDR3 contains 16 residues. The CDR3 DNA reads TGTGCCGGCACGACTTTGTGGGGAGTAGTGCGTAATGAGCAGTTCTTC. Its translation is CAGTTLWGVVRNEQFF.